This entry lists 26 T cell receptor beta chains sequenced from one sample in a study of molecular identifiers for immune sequencing clone quantification. TCRdb used MiXCR to reprocess the PCR reads, holding one entry per CDR3 protein. The profile covers approximately 500,000 distinct CDR3 sequences, with less than 30% appearing a single time and under 0.85% taken by the ten largest. The sample comprised naive CD8+ T cells from blood, with Jurkat cell RNA spiked in. Subset here: FACS-sorted CD8+CD4-CCR7+CD45RA+ naive T cells. The receptor set was obtained from a human donor in good health. Some libraries in this study had Jurkat cell RNA spiked in.

This clonotype was detected a few times. The V and J genes are TRBV7-9 and TRBJ1-3; D is ambiguous. V lost 5 bases and J lost 0, with 17 bases in between. This CDR3 has 17 amino acids. The germline V gene has CDR1 SEHNR and CDR2 FQNEAQ (reference sequence). The CDR3, as DNA: TGTGCCAGCAGCCCCATCCCAGTCGGAACCTCTGGAAACACCATATATTTT. Translated: CASSPIPVGTSGNTIYF.

The chain employs TRBV15 and TRBJ2-7; 8 nucleotides match TRBD2. Per germline, CDR1 LNHNV and CDR2 YYDKDF (reference sequence). Trimming took 5 bases from V and 2 from J; bases not matched to a gene: 8. The CDR3 has 15 amino acids. CDR3 nucleotide sequence: TGTGCCACCAGCTCCGTACCGGGACTAGCCTACGAGCAGTACTTC. This sequence encodes CATSSVPGLAYEQYF.

In its sample, this clonotype was seen many times. The chain carries TRBV5-8 and TRBJ2-7, with 8 bases that match TRBD1. J gave up 3 bases and V 2 bases, and 7 bases lay outside the gene matches. The CDR3 length is 15 residues. Germline assignment: CDR1 SGHTS and CDR2 YDEGEE. The CDR3 region is CASSFRSGGGYEQYF. The CDR3 DNA reads TGTGCCAGCAGCTTTAGGTCAGGGGGCGGCTACGAGCAGTACTTC.

There are a few counts of this clonotype. V and J are TRBV6-4 and TRBJ2-3; D may match TRBD1 or TRBD2 (5 bases each). The CDR3 runs to 15 residues. Germline CDR1 is MRHNA and CDR2 is SNTAGT. The V end lost 2 bases, the J end lost 3 bases, and 12 bases lay between the germline ends. The CDR3 sequence: CASSDRGVGTDTQYF. CDR3 DNA sequence: TGTGCCAGCAGTGACAGGGGAGTGGGTACAGATACGCAGTATTTT.

The chain is built from TRBV7-6 and TRBJ2-3; D may match TRBD1 or TRBD2 (7 bases each). Germline V gene data show CDR1 as SGHVS and CDR2 as FNYEAQ. Between the trimmed V and J ends, which lost 4 bases and 2 bases, there was a span of 22 bases. There are 18 residues in the CDR3. CDR3 region: CASSSGLGRGLFTDTQYF. The DNA of the CDR3 is TGTGCCAGCAGCTCAGGTTTGGGGAGGGGGCTTTTCACAGATACGCAGTATTTT.

This clonotype was observed many times. This chain links TRBV21-1 with TRBJ1-1; TRBD1, as called in the table, went unchecked against the DNA. TRBV21-1 constitutes a pseudogene. This CDR3 region has 14 residues. CDR3 in DNA: TGTGCCAGCAGCACACCGACAGTGAACACTGAAGCTTTCTTT. Its translation: CASSTPTVNTEAFF.

The chain recombines TRBV6-6 with TRBJ2-5; D gene unclear. Looked up from germline, CDR1 is MNHNY and CDR2 is SVGAGI (reference sequence). CDR3 size: 13 residues. Deletions cut 7 bases from V and 0 bases from J, with 9 bases between. The CDR3, as DNA: TGTGCCAGCACCCCAGCGTACCAAGAGACCCAGTACTTC. This codes for CASTPAYQETQYF.

This clonotype was observed a few times. The V gene is TRBV9, the J gene TRBJ1-1, with no clear D. This CDR3 has 15 residues. V lost 0 bases and J lost 4, with 13 bases in between. CDR1 SGDLS and CDR2 YYNGEE come from the germline V gene. CDR3 coding DNA: TGTGCCAGCAGCGTAGCGGCACGCGATAGCACTGAAGCTTTCTTT. This translates into CASSVAARDSTEAFF.

The chain combines TRBV2 with TRBJ2-2; 8 nucleotides align to TRBD1. Germline V gene sequence: CDR1 SNHLY, CDR2 FYNNEI. The CDR3 runs 17 residues. Trimming removed 6 bases from V and 7 bases from J; junction bases left unmatched: 16. CDR3 loop: CASRGDRGRLNDGELFF. The CDR3, as DNA: TGTGCCAGCAGGGGAGACAGGGGCCGCCTTAACGACGGGGAGCTGTTTTTT. Combining the CDR3 with reference TRBV2 and TRBJ2-2 gives the whole variable domain EPEVTQTPSHQVTQMGQEVILRCVPISNHLYFYWYRQILGQKVEFLVSFYNNEISEKSEIFDDQFSVERPDGSNFTLKIRSTKLEDSAMYFCASRGDRGRLNDGELFFGEGSRLTVL.

The CDR3 DNA sequence: TGCGCCAGCAGCCAAGAAGCTAGCGGGGGGGTTTTAGGTGAGCAGTTCTTC. Translated: CASSQEASGGVLGEQFF. The V call is TRBV4-3, the J call TRBJ2-1, with 12 bases aligning to TRBD2. From germline, CDR1 is LGHNA and CDR2 YSLEER. Germline trimming cut 0 bases from V and 9 bases from J; bases unmatched to any gene: 9. The CDR3 consists of 17 residues.

This clonotype turned up a few times. The rearrangement joins TRBV27 to TRBJ1-5; TRBD1 aligns across 8 bases. From germline, CDR1 is MNHEY and CDR2 SMNVEV (reference sequence). V dropped 6 bases and J dropped 6; count of bases not matched to a gene: 4. CDR3 size: 13 residues. Here the CDR3 reads CASSHRGGQPQHF. The CDR3 DNA reads as TGTGCCAGCAGCCACAGGGGGGGTCAGCCCCAGCATTTT.

The chain carries TRBV27 and TRBJ1-6; tentatively, D is TRBD1 (5 bases). Germline CDR1 MNHEY, CDR2 SMNVEV (reference sequence). The CDR3 is 16 residues long. The V and J ends lost 3 bases and 1 base respectively, with 10 bases between them. CDR3 in DNA: TGTGCCAGCAGTTTCCAGGGTGGTTCCTATAATTCACCCCTCCACTTT. The encoded protein is CASSFQGGSYNSPLHF.

V usage is TRBV4-1 and J usage is TRBJ1-2, with D perhaps TRBD1 (5 bases). CDR1 and CDR2 (germline): MGHRA, YSYEKL. CDR3 size: 15 residues. With 1 base removed from V and 8 bases from J, the gap between germline ends came to 17 bases. DNA of the CDR3: TGCGCCAGCAGCCAAGTGGCCAGGGAGGACTCGGGCTACACCTTC. It specifies CASSQVAREDSGYTF.

J is TRBJ1-6 and V is TRBV27; TRBD1 might be the D (5 bases). This CDR3 comprises 15 residues. Trimming took 4 bases from V and 7 from J, leaving 14 bases between them. Germline loops: CDR1 MNHEY, CDR2 SMNVEV (reference sequence). CDR3 DNA sequence: TGTGCCAGCAGTTACCGGGGGGGTGAGAATTCACCCCTCCACTTT. Its protein product is CASSYRGGENSPLHF.

This clonotype has a count of ten or more. V and J are TRBV5-1 and TRBJ1-1, with TRBD1 identical over 11 bases. J was trimmed by 3 bases and V by 4 bases; bases with no gene match: 5. The CDR3 totals 15 residues. Germline values: CDR1 SGHRS, CDR2 YFSETQ. The CDR3 bases are TGCGCCAGCAGCACAGGGACAGGGGGTGACACTGAAGCTTTCTTT. This codes for CASSTGTGGDTEAFF.

In its sample, this clonotype was seen a few times. This chain joins TRBV7-6 and TRBJ2-3; TRBD2 aligns across 8 bases. CDR3 length: 15 residues. Germline V lookup: CDR1 SGHVS, CDR2 FNYEAQ. The junction had 6 bases not matched to a gene; V was cut back by 4 bases and J by 3 bases. CDR3 sequence: CASSSLGLDTDTQYF. In nucleotides, the CDR3 is TGTGCCAGCAGCTCCCTGGGACTAGATACAGATACGCAGTATTTT.

Only a few counts were recorded for this clonotype. The J gene is TRBJ2-5, the V gene TRBV7-9; D gene unclear. Germline assignment: CDR1 SEHNR and CDR2 FQNEAQ (reference sequence). CDR3 size: 14 residues. Trimming removed 0 bases from V and 4 bases from J, with 9 bases in between. CDR3: CASSLALGPETQYF. The CDR3 DNA reads as TGTGCCAGCAGCTTAGCTCTGGGTCCAGAGACCCAGTACTTC.

The chain links TRBV4-1 to TRBJ2-3; 13 bases align to TRBD2. CDR3 length: 15 residues. Germline loops: CDR1 MGHRA, CDR2 YSYEKL. V shed 4 bases, J shed 5 bases, and the junction held 3 bases outside the gene matches. DNA for the CDR3: TGCGCCAGCAGCCCGCGGACTAGCGGGAGAGATACGCAGTATTTT. Amino acids: CASSPRTSGRDTQYF.

At least ten counts were recorded for this clonotype. The V gene is TRBV28, the J gene TRBJ2-3; the D gene is possibly TRBD1 (5 bases). CDR1 is MDHEN, CDR2 SYDVKM, per germline. This CDR3 region has 16 residues. Trimming removed 2 bases from V and 2 bases from J, with 14 bases in between. The DNA for the CDR3 is TGTGCCAGCAGTTTAGCTATTGGACAAGACACAGATACGCAGTATTTT. It translates to CASSLAIGQDTDTQYF. The full variable domain, completed using reference TRBV28 and TRBJ2-3, is DVKVTQSSRYLVKRTGEKVFLECVQDMDHENMFWYRQDPGLGLRLIYFSYDVKMKEKGDIPEGYSVSREKKERFSLILESASTNQTSMYLCASSLAIGQDTDTQYFGPGTRLTVL.

In its sample, this clonotype was seen a few times. This chain uses TRBV30 with TRBJ2-2; D gene unclear. V dropped 0 bases and J dropped 3 bases, with 14 bases sitting between them. The CDR3 extends over 16 amino acids. Germline V CDR1 and CDR2: GTSNPN, SVGIG (reference sequence). CDR3 amino acids: CAWSVYRNTYTGELFF. For the CDR3, the DNA is TGTGCCTGGAGTGTATACCGGAACACGTACACCGGGGAGCTGTTTTTT.

This sequence joins TRBV19 and TRBJ2-3; D might be TRBD2 (6 bases). The CDR3 runs 16 residues. V lost 7 bases to trimming and J lost 6 bases, with 23 bases between them. Germline V CDR1 and CDR2: LNHDA, SQIVND (reference sequence). In nucleotides, the CDR3 is TGTGCCAGTACGACTAAGGGTGGGCCTGGGGGGGATACGCAGTATTTT. Its translation is CASTTKGGPGGDTQYF.

This clonotype has just a few counts. The CDR3 DNA follows: TGTGCCAGCAGCTTGATGGGACAGGGGGCCCCATTTCAAGAGACCCAGTACTTC. Translation gives CASSLMGQGAPFQETQYF. The rearrangement joins TRBV7-9 to TRBJ2-5; 12 bases match TRBD1. The CDR3 runs to 18 residues. The germline V gene encodes CDR1 SEHNR and CDR2 FQNEAQ (reference sequence). Trimming at V came to 3 bases and at J to 2 bases, leaving 10 bases not matched to a gene.

Regarding this clonotype: One end of the junction varies from germline; a read error may be responsible. This CDR3 reads CVSSPAGGYGYTF. In DNA form, the CDR3 reads TGTGTCAGTAGTCCCGCAGGGGGCTATGGCTACACCTTC. The chain joins TRBV19 to TRBJ1-2, with TRBD1 identical over 7 bases. The germline CDR1 and CDR2 sequences are LNHDA and SQIVND (reference sequence). The CDR3 sequence is 13 residues long.

CDR3 residues: CASSIHNRGPGTGELFF. CDR3 bases: TGTGCCAGTAGTATTCATAACAGGGGGCCTGGCACCGGGGAGCTGTTTTTT. The chain uses TRBV19 and TRBJ2-2, with 9 bases identical to TRBD1. The CDR3 sequence is 17 residues long. Trimming at V came to 3 bases and at J to 4 bases, leaving 9 bases not matched to a gene. CDR1 is LNHDA, CDR2 SQIVND, per germline (reference sequence).

The chain employs TRBV14 and TRBJ2-6, with D hard to call. CDR3 length: 15 residues. Germline CDR1 SGHDN, CDR2 FVKESK. V lost 4 bases and J lost 1, with 8 bases in between. The CDR3 sequence: CASSPRLSGANVLTF. CDR3 in DNA: TGTGCCAGCAGCCCCCGGTTGTCTGGGGCCAACGTCCTGACTTTC. Complete variable domain (other parts from reference TRBV14 and TRBJ2-6): EAGVTQFPSHSVIEKGQTVTLRCDPISGHDNLYWYRRVMGKEIKFLLHFVKESKQDESGMPNNRFLAERTGGTYSTLKVQPAELEDSGVYFCASSPRLSGANVLTFGAGSRLTVL.

The rearrangement joins TRBV7-9 to TRBJ1-2, with 7 bases lining up with TRBD1. Germline CDR1 reads SEHNR; CDR2 reads FQNEAQ (reference sequence). The CDR3 runs 19 residues. With 5 bases clipped from V and 2 bases from J, the junction kept 20 bases outside the gene matches. CDR3 nucleotide sequence: TGTGCCAGCAGCCGGACGAGTGTATGGGCAGGGGGAGGCAACTATGGCTACACCTTC. It specifies CASSRTSVWAGGGNYGYTF.